The next 14 T cell receptor beta chains were all read from a single sample in a study of blood T cell repertoires in COVID-19. Data came from immunoSEQ multiplex PCR; TCRdb stores just in-frame clones and leaves some out. The data show fewer than 350,000 clones, 85% to 90% seen once. Material for sequencing was peripheral blood. The receptors originated from a woman younger than 45 with COVID-19, enrolled during active disease.

This chain connects TRBV19 to TRBJ2-1; TRBD2 is a possible D gene (6 bases). The CDR3 loop spans 15 amino acids. V gave up 2 bases and J gave up 2 bases, with 10 bases separating them. The germline CDR1 and CDR2 sequences are LNHDA and SQIVND (reference sequence). The CDR3 spells CASSISREAYNEQFF. The CDR3 DNA reads TGTGCCAGTAGTATAAGCAGGGAGGCCTACAATGAGCAGTTCTTC.

The V and J genes are TRBV5-1 and TRBJ1-1; D call uncertain. Trimming left V 4 bases short and J 1 base short, with 17 bases between. There are 16 residues in the CDR3. Germline V gene data show CDR1 as SGHRS and CDR2 as YFSETQ. The CDR3 DNA reads TGCGCCAGCAGCCCCGGAGTGGCAGCAAGGAACACTGAAGCTTTCTTT. It specifies CASSPGVAARNTEAFF.

The chain recombines TRBV2 with TRBJ2-7, with TRBD2 matching 8 bases. Trimming took 9 bases from V and 6 from J; bases not matched to a gene: 7. CDR1 SNHLY and CDR2 FYNNEI come from the germline V gene. The CDR3 is 12 amino acids. The CDR3 DNA sequence: TGTGCCAGTCGGGGACTAGGCGGCGAGCAGTACTTC. Translation: CASRGLGGEQYF. The full variable domain, with the rest looked up from reference TRBV2 and TRBJ2-7, is EPEVTQTPSHQVTQMGQEVILRCVPISNHLYFYWYRQILGQKVEFLVSFYNNEISEKSEIFDDQFSVERPDGSNFTLKIRSTKLEDSAMYFCASRGLGGEQYFGPGTRLTVT.

V is TRBV7-2 and J is TRBJ1-4; D might be TRBD1 (6 bases). Trimming took off 5 bases at V and 11 bases at J, with 12 bases between the two ends. Germline V gene lookup returns CDR1 SGHTA and CDR2 FQGNSA. The CDR3 is 12 residues long. Written as DNA, the CDR3 is TGTGCCAGCAGCCTAGGGGGGGGGAAACTGTTTTTT. Its protein is CASSLGGGKLFF.

As DNA, the CDR3 is TGTGCCAGCAGTGACAGGTATAACGGCTACACCTTC. It translates to CASSDRYNGYTF. The rearrangement links TRBV6-1 to TRBJ1-2; D not resolved. V lost 3 bases to trimming and J lost 8 bases, with 10 bases between them. The CDR3 runs to 12 residues. Looked up from germline, CDR1 is MNHNS and CDR2 is SASEGT.

The gene calls are TRBV28 and TRBJ2-1, with 8 bases fitting TRBD2. With 5 bases clipped from V and 1 base from J, the junction kept 4 bases outside the gene matches. Germline V gene data show CDR1 as MDHEN and CDR2 as SYDVKM. The CDR3 totals 15 residues. The CDR3 loop is CASSQSGGSYNEQFF. The DNA of the CDR3 is TGTGCCAGCAGTCAAAGCGGGGGTTCCTACAATGAGCAGTTCTTC.

This clone was seen a handful of times. The CDR3 spells CASSPRLGGAYEQYF. CDR3 in DNA: TGTGCCAGCAGCCCTCGTTTGGGGGGAGCCTACGAGCAGTACTTC. This chain connects TRBV9 to TRBJ2-7, with D tentatively TRBD2 (6 bases). The CDR3 covers 15 residues. V dropped 4 bases and J dropped 2 bases, with 16 bases sitting between them. CDR1 and CDR2 from the germline V gene are SGDLS and YYNGEE.

CDR3 coding DNA: TGCAGCGCAGGTCGGGTAGCGGGGGGAAATGAGCAGTTCTTC. It yields the protein CSAGRVAGGNEQFF. The V and J genes are TRBV29-1 and TRBJ2-1; the match to TRBD2 covers 10 bases. Per the germline V gene, CDR1 is SQVTM and CDR2 is ANQGSEA. This CDR3 spans 14 amino acids. Trimming cost V 7 bases and J 7 bases; bases outside gene matches: 10.

In regard to this clone: The junction departs from the called germline gene at one end, perhaps through a read error. The gene calls are TRBV27 and TRBJ2-1, with 9 bases matching TRBD1. Germline V gene sequence: CDR1 MNHEY, CDR2 SMNVEV (reference sequence). The CDR3 is 14 amino acids. This CDR3 reads CASTLQGALNEQFF. The CDR3 DNA reads TGTGCCAGCACTTTACAGGGGGCTCTAAATGAGCAGTTCTTC.

V and J are TRBV4-2 and TRBJ2-5; 10 bases are shared with TRBD1. J was trimmed by 5 bases and V by 2 bases; bases with no gene match: 8. The CDR3 spans 16 residues. The germline V gene encodes CDR1 LGHNA and CDR2 YNFKEQ. CDR3 sequence: CASSQLGQGGTETQYF. The CDR3 DNA reads TGTGCCAGCAGCCAACTTGGACAGGGGGGTACTGAGACCCAGTACTTC.

The chain combines TRBV29-1 with TRBJ2-3, with TRBD2 identical over 14 bases. Trimming cost V 4 bases and J 2 bases; bases outside gene matches: 2. Germline V CDR1 and CDR2: SQVTM, ANQGSEA. The CDR3 runs 15 residues. CDR3 DNA sequence: TGCAGCGTTGGGACTAGCGGGGGGCTCACAGATACGCAGTATTTT. Residues: CSVGTSGGLTDTQYF.

The V and J genes are TRBV28 and TRBJ2-1; D is uncertain. The germline V gene encodes CDR1 MDHEN and CDR2 SYDVKM. Trimming shortened V by 6 bases and J by 6 bases, and 6 bases separated the two germline ends. This CDR3 comprises 11 residues. The CDR3 region is CASRRGNEQFF. CDR3 nucleotide sequence: TGTGCCAGCAGGCGAGGCAATGAGCAGTTCTTC.

The table lists this clone with a count of one. The rearrangement uses TRBV19 and TRBJ2-7; TRBD1 might be the D (5 bases). Germline CDR1 LNHDA, CDR2 SQIVND (reference sequence). Between the trimmed V and J ends, which lost 4 bases and 2 bases, there was a span of 12 bases. This CDR3 spans 14 amino acids. The CDR3 protein is CASSTSWGPYEQYF. The CDR3 coding sequence is TGTGCCAGTAGTACCTCATGGGGCCCCTACGAGCAGTACTTC.

V usage is TRBV18 and J usage is TRBJ2-1; D perhaps matches TRBD1 (6 bases). Germline V gene lookup returns CDR1 KGHSH and CDR2 LQKENI. Trimming pared 0 bases from V and 12 bases from J, leaving 15 bases between. The CDR3 covers 14 residues. In DNA form, the CDR3 reads TGTGCCAGCTCACCACCGGGACAAATTCTCTTGCAGTTCTTC. Translating it yields CASSPPGQILLQFF.